The entry below describes one TCR beta chain. The target antigen is unknown. This sample was taken from a study of OX40 agonist ivuxolimab in advanced cancers. Study-wide context: Ivuxolimab, an antibody that agonizes OX40 (CD134), was administered to the patients. The study's findings and limits: A proportion of nonresponders additionally exhibited low normalized T-cell clonal expansion.

The germline CDR1 and CDR2 sequences are MGHDK and SYGVNS. This CDR3 spans 15 amino acids. Trimming took 3 bases from V and 3 from J, leaving 14 bases between them. Profiling relied on immunoSEQ multiplex PCR, and the TCRdb table lists in-frame clones only, not all of them. The repertoire holds about 54,000 clones, about four fifths seen once, with 0.95% to 1.5% in the top ten. This clonotype was obtained from an adult with an advanced solid tumor such as melanoma, head and neck, liver or kidney cancer. The J gene is TRBJ2-5, the V gene TRBV25-1; D unclear. The sample in question was CD4+ or CD8+ T cells sorted from blood, obtained in a trial of the OX40 agonist ivuxolimab. The CDR3 spells CASSDASRKEETQYF. In nucleotides, the CDR3 is TGTGCCAGCAGTGATGCTTCCAGGAAGGAAGAGACCCAGTACTTC. Using reference TRBV25-1 and TRBJ2-5 for the parts outside the CDR3, the full variable domain is EADIYQTPRYLVIGTGKKITLECSQTMGHDKMYWYQQDPGMELHLIHYSYGVNSTEKGDLSSESTVSRIRTEHFPLTLESARPSHTSQYLCASSDASRKEETQYFGPGTRLLVL.